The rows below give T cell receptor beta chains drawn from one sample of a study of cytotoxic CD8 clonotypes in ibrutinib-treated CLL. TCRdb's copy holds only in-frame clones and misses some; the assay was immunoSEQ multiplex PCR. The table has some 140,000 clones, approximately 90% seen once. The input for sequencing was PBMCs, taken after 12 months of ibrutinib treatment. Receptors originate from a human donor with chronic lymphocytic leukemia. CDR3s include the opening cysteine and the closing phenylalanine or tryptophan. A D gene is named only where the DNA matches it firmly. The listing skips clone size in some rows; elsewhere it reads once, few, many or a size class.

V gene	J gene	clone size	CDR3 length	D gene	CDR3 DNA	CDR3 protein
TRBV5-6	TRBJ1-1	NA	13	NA	TGTGCCAGCAGCTTGGTCCATTACACTGAAGCTTTCTTT	CASSLVHYTEAFF
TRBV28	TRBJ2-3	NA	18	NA	TGTGCCAGCAGGCTCTACCAACATGCGGGCGTTAGCACAGATACGCAGTATTTT	CASRLYQHAGVSTDTQYF
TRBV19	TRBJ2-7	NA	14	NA	TGTGCCACACGTACGGGGACAAACTCCTACGAGCAGTACTTC	CATRTGTNSYEQYF
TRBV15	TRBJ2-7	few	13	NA	TGTGCCACCAGCAGGGAAGGAGGATTCGAGCAGTACTTC	CATSREGGFEQYF
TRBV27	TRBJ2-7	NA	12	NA	TGTGCCAGCAGAGCACCTAACTACGAGCAGTACTTC	CASRAPNYEQYF
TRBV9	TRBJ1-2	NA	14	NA	TGTGCCAGCAGCCCACAGGTCGGGGACTATGGCTACACCTTC	CASSPQVGDYGYTF
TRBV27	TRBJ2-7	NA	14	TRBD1	TGTGCCAGCACCCGGGACAGGAGCTCCTACGAGCAGTACTTC	CASTRDRSSYEQYF
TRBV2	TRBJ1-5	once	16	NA	TGTGCCAGCAGTGCTAGAACAGGAGGCAGCAATCAGCCCCAGCATTTT	CASSARTGGSNQPQHF
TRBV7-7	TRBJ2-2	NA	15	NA	TGTGCTAGCAGCAAAACACCCGAGTTGACCGGGGAGCTGTTTTTT	CASSKTPELTGELFF
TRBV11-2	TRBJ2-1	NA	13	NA	TGTGCCAGCAGCTTAGGCGCCTTCGTGGAGCAGTTCTTC	CASSLGAFVEQFF
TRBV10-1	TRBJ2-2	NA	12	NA	TGCGCCAGCAGTGAATGGACCGGGGAGCTGTTTTTT	CASSEWTGELFF
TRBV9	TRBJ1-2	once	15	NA	TGTGCCAGCAGCTTTCCCCGGGAGGGCCGCTATGGCTACACCTTC	CASSFPREGRYGYTF
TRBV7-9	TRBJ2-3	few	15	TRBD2	TGTGCCAGCAGCCCTGACGGGGGGATCACAGATACGCAGTATTTT	CASSPDGGITDTQYF
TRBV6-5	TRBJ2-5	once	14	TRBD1	TGTGCCAGCAGTCCGGGGACAGGGCAAGAGACCCAGTACTTC	CASSPGTGQETQYF
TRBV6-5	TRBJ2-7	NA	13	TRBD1	TGTGCCAGCAGTCGACAGGGCCCCTACGAGCAGTACTTC	CASSRQGPYEQYF
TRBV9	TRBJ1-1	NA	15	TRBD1	TGTGCCAGCAGCGTAGATGTAGGGGGCATCACTGAAGCTTTCTTT	CASSVDVGGITEAFF
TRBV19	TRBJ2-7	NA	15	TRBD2	TGTGCCAGTACCCCCCGCGCTAGCGGGAGTAGCGAGCAGTACTTC	CASTPRASGSSEQYF
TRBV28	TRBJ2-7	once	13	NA	TGTGCCAGCACCTCGGGACAATCTTACGAGCAGTACTTC	CASTSGQSYEQYF
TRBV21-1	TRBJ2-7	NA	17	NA	TGTGCCAGCAGCAAAGCCCGAACCGGGACAGGATCCTACGAGCAGTACTTC	CASSKARTGTGSYEQYF
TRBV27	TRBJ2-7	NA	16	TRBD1	TGTGCCAGCAGTATTCTCGGACAGGGCTTCATCGACGAGCAGTACTTC	CASSILGQGFIDEQYF
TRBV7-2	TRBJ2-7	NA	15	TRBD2	TGTGCCAGCAGCCCCCTGACTAGCGGATACTACGAGCAGTACTTC	CASSPLTSGYYEQYF
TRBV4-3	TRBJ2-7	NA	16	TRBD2	TGCGCCAGCAGCCAAGAAATTCCCGGGAGGGTCGACGAGCAGTACTTC	CASSQEIPGRVDEQYF
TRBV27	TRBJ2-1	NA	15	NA	TGTGCCAGCGATACTTTAAGGAGCTCCTACAATGAGCAGTTCTTC	CASDTLRSSYNEQFF
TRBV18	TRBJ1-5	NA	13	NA	TGTGCCAGCTCACCGGGAGGGGATCAGCCCCAGCATTTT	CASSPGGDQPQHF
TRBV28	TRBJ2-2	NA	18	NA	TGTGCCAGCAGTTCATCCGGAGGGGGCGGGAGGAGTACCGGGGAGCTGTTTTTT	CASSSSGGGGRSTGELFF
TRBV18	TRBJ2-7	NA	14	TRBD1	TGTGCCAGCTCACCGCCGGGACAGACCTACGAGCAGTACTTC	CASSPPGQTYEQYF
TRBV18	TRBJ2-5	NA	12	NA	TGTGCCAGCGGGACGTACCAAGAGACCCAGTACTTC	CASGTYQETQYF
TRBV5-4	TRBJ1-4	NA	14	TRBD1	TGTGCCAGCAGCTTTGACAGGGGAAATGAAAAACTGTTTTTT	CASSFDRGNEKLFF
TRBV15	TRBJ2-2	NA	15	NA	TGTGCCACCAGCAGATCCGGACAGACCCCCGGGGAGCTGTTTTTT	CATSRSGQTPGELFF
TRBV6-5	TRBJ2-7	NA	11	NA	TGTGCCAGCAGTTTGACCTGGGAGCAGTACTTC	CASSLTWEQYF
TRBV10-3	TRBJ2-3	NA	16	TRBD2	TGTGCCATAACCGGGACTAGCGGACCTAGCACAGATACGCAGTATTTT	CAITGTSGPSTDTQYF
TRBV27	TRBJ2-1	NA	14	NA	TGTGCCAGCAGTTTCCAGGGGGGCTACAATGAGCAGTTCTTC	CASSFQGGYNEQFF
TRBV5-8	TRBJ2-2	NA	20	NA	TGTGCCAGCAGCTTGGCAGGGTTCCTTCTTCCAGGTGGGGAACCCGGGGAGCTGTTTTTT	CASSLAGFLLPGGEPGELFF
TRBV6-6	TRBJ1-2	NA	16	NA	TGTGCCAGCAGTTACTCCCCAGGGGACCCATACTATGGCTACACCTTC	CASSYSPGDPYYGYTF
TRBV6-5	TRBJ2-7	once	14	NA	TGTGCCAGCAGTTACTCTGCGGGAACCTACGAGCAGTACTTC	CASSYSAGTYEQYF
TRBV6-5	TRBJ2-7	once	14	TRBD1	TGTGCCACGCGACAGGGGGCGGCTTTTAACGAGCAGTACTTC	CATRQGAAFNEQYF
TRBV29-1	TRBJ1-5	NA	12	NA	TGCAGCGTTGCGTGGCGGGGTCAGCCCCAGCATTTT	CSVAWRGQPQHF
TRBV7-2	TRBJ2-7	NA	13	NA	TGTGCCAGCAGCTTTGGTCGGGACTACGAGCAGTACTTC	CASSFGRDYEQYF
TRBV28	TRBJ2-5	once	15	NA	TGTGCCAGCAGTTTTTCCTGGACCAGAGGGGAGACCCAGTACTTC	CASSFSWTRGETQYF
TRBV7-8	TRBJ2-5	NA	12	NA	TGTGCCAGCAGCTTAGCCCAAGAGACCCAGTACTTC	CASSLAQETQYF
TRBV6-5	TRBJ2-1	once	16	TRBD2	TGTGCCAGCAGTTCCTCCTTAGCCGGGAGGGGGGATGAGCAGTTCTTC	CASSSSLAGRGDEQFF
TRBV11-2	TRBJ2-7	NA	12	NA	TGTGCCAGCAGCTCTTCCCCCTACGAGCAGTACTTC	CASSSSPYEQYF
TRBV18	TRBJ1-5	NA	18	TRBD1	TGTGCCAGCTCACCCGACAGGGGGGCAACCCAGAGCAATCAGCCCCAGCATTTT	CASSPDRGATQSNQPQHF
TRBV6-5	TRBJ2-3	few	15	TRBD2	TGTGCCAGCAGGCTTAGCGGGGCTAGCACAGATACGCAGTATTTT	CASRLSGASTDTQYF
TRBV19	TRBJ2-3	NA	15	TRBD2	TGTGCCAGTAGTTCACTAGCGGATATCACAGATACGCAGTATTTT	CASSSLADITDTQYF
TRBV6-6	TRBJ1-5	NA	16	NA	TGTGCCAGCAGACACCGTGGGACCGCGGTCAATCAGCCCCAGCATTTT	CASRHRGTAVNQPQHF
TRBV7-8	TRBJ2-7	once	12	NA	TGTGCCAGCTTGGGGGGGCAGTACGAGCAGTACTTC	CASLGGQYEQYF